This TCR beta chain was captured in a study of blood T cell repertoires in COVID-19. Background on the study: The origin of the acute and convalescent COVID-19 samples was the United States, Italy and Spain. PBMCs, B-cell-depleted T cells, or T cells provided the cDNA or gDNA that made up the material.

Authors' data handling: Amplification of reference gene primers provided the estimated nucleated cell counts. Using immunoSEQ multiplex PCR, the repertoire was profiled, and TCRdb retains in-frame clones only, with some absent. The V and J calls and clone size were taken over from that table, and D and trimming were inferred from the DNA. The table lists approximately 260,000 clones, 70% to 90% of them singletons. The receptor was isolated from a middle-aged woman with acute or convalescent COVID-19. The sample comprised peripheral blood.

The CDR3 DNA reads as TGTGCCAGCAGCCAGTATCAAGCCTATAATTCACCCCTCCACTTT. Amino acids: CASSQYQAYNSPLHF. This chain joins TRBV2 and TRBJ1-6; no clear D. V was trimmed by 6 bases and J by 2 bases, leaving 11 bases between them. This CDR3 has 15 amino acids. CDR1 is SNHLY and CDR2 is FYNNEI in the germline V gene.